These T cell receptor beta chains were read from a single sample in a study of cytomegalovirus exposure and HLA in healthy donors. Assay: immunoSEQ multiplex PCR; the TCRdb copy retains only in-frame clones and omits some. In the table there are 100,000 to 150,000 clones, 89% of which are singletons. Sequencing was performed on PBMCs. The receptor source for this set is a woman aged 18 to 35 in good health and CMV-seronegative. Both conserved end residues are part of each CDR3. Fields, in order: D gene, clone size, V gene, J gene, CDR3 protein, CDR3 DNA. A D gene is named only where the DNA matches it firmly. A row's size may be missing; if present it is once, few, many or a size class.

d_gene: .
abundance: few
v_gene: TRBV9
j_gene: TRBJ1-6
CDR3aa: CASSTGQGGNSPLHF
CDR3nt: TGTGCCAGCAGCACCGGGCAGGGTGGTAATTCACCCCTCCACTTT

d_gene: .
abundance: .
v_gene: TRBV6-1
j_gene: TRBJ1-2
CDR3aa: CASSEALRINYGYTF
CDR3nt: TGTGCCAGCAGTGAAGCGCTGAGGATTAACTATGGCTACACCTTC

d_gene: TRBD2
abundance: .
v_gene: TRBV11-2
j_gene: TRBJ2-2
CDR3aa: CASSFYLAGNTGELFF
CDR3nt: TGTGCCAGCAGCTTTTATCTAGCGGGGAACACCGGGGAGCTGTTTTTT

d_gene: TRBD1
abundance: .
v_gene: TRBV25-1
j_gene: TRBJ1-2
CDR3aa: CASSVRGYGYTF
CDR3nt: TGTGCCAGCAGTGTCAGGGGGTATGGCTACACCTTC

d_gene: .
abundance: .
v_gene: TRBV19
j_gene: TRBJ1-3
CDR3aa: CASGAGNTIYF
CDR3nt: TGTGCCAGCGGGGCTGGAAACACCATATATTTT

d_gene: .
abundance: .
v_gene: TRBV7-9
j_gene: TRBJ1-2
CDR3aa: CASNTGVNYGYTF
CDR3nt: TGTGCCAGCAACACCGGGGTGAACTATGGCTACACCTTC

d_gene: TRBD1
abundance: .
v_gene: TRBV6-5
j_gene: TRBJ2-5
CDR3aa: CASSYIKGAEETQYF
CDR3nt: TGTGCCAGCAGTTACATAAAGGGGGCGGAAGAGACCCAGTACTTC

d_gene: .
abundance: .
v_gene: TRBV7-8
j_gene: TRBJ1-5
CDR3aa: CASSFNFRGANQPQHF
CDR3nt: TGTGCCAGCAGCTTTAATTTCCGGGGAGCGAATCAGCCCCAGCATTTT

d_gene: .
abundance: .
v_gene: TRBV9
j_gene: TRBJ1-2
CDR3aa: CASHGGIDGYTF
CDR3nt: TGTGCCAGCCATGGAGGGATCGATGGCTACACCTTC

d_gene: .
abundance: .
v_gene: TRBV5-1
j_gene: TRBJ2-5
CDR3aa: CASSFQYQETQYF
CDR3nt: TGCGCCAGCAGCTTCCAGTACCAAGAGACCCAGTACTTC

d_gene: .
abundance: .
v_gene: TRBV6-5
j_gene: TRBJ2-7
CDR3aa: CASSYSGAYEQYF
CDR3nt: TGTGCCAGCAGTTACTCAGGGGCCTACGAGCAGTACTTC

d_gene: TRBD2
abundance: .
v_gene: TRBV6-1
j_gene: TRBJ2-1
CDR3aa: CASRAYEASGTFF
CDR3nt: TGTGCCAGCAGGGCCTACGAAGCTAGCGGTACGTTCTTC

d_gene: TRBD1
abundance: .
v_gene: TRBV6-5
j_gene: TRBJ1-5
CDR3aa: CASSYSGQGGQPQHF
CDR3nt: TGTGCCAGCAGTTACTCAGGACAGGGGGGTCAGCCCCAGCATTTT

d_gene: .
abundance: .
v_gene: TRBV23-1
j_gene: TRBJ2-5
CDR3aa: CASSQSGLNVETQYF
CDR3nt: TGCGCCAGCAGTCAATCGGGGCTAAATGTGGAGACCCAGTACTTC

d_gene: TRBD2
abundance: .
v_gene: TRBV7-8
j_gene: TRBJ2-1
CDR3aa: CASSLPYWGGEQFF
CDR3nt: TGTGCCAGCAGCTTACCCTATTGGGGGGGTGAGCAGTTCTTC

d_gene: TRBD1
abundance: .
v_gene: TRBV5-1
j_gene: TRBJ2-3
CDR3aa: CASSQELQGGDTQYF
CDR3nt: TGCGCCAGCAGCCAGGAACTACAGGGGGGAGATACGCAGTATTTT

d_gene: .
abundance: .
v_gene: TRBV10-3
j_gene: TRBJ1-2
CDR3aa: CAISESSRGQGYTF
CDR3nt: TGTGCCATCAGTGAGTCCAGCAGGGGTCAAGGCTACACCTTC

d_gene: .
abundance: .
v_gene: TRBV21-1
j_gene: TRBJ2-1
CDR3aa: CASSPQDRVIRDEQFF
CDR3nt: TGTGCCAGCAGCCCTCAGGACAGGGTCATTAGGGATGAGCAGTTCTTC